Below are 30 T cell receptor beta chains sequenced from a single sample in a study of blood T cell repertoires in COVID-19. The table came from immunoSEQ multiplex PCR; TCRdb's copy has only in-frame clones and leaves some out. The data show 200,000 to 250,000 clones, about 78% seen once. The material sequenced was peripheral blood. These receptors were taken from a woman between 65 and 79 years old with acute or convalescent COVID-19.

This clone was found once. The genes are TRBV6-5 and TRBJ2-5, with D possibly being TRBD1 (6 bases). Germline assignment: CDR1 MNHEY and CDR2 SVGAGI. The CDR3 spans 14 residues. The V and J ends lost 5 bases and 5 bases respectively, with 15 bases between them. DNA for the CDR3: TGTGCCAGCAGTATCAGGGGATGGGGGGAGACCCAGTACTTC. Translated: CASSIRGWGETQYF.

The chain is built from TRBV19 and TRBJ2-5; D is possibly TRBD1 (6 bases). Germline V lookup: CDR1 LNHDA, CDR2 SQIVND (reference sequence). V dropped 3 bases and J dropped 5 bases, with 13 bases sitting between them. This CDR3 has 14 residues. The CDR3 nucleotides read TGTGCCAGTAGTATGACACAGGGACGGGAGACCCAGTACTTC. This translates into CASSMTQGRETQYF.

The V call is TRBV9, the J call TRBJ2-5, with 8 bases aligning to TRBD2. This CDR3 contains 16 residues. CDR1 is SGDLS, CDR2 YYNGEE, per germline. J lost 5 bases, V lost 0 bases, and 9 bases had no gene match. The CDR3 region has the DNA TGTGCCAGCAGCGTAGGGCTAGCGGGCGTAGGGGAGACCCAGTACTTC. Protein sequence: CASSVGLAGVGETQYF.

The chain couples TRBV5-1 to TRBJ2-2; D not resolved. Trimming cost V 0 bases and J 10 bases, with 16 bases left between them. The length of the CDR3 is 15 residues. The V gene's germline CDR1 is SGHRS and CDR2 YFSETQ. The CDR3 protein is CASSLAYSRPKELFF. CDR3 nucleotide sequence: TGCGCCAGCAGCTTGGCCTACAGCAGACCGAAGGAGCTGTTTTTT.

This clone was seen once. This sequence joins TRBV18 and TRBJ2-1; D not resolved. This CDR3 contains 13 residues. Trimming took 3 bases from V and 3 from J, leaving 6 bases between them. CDR1 KGHSH and CDR2 LQKENI come from the germline V gene. In DNA form, the CDR3 reads TGTGCCAGCTCACCTAGTCTCTACAATGAGCAGTTCTTC. As protein: CASSPSLYNEQFF. Full variable domain (rest looked up from reference TRBV18 and TRBJ2-1): NAGVMQNPRHLVRRRGQEARLRCSPMKGHSHVYWYRQLPEEGLKFMVYLQKENIIDESGMPKERFSAEFPKEGPSILRIQQVVRGDSAAYFCASSPSLYNEQFFGPGTRLTVL.

The chain combines TRBV11-2 with TRBJ1-1, with D possibly matching TRBD1 (6 bases). CDR1 and CDR2 from the germline V gene are SGHAT and FQNNGV. Trimming cost V 6 bases and J 5 bases, with 16 bases left between them. The CDR3 has 14 residues. The CDR3 is CASSSSQGRTEAFF. The CDR3 DNA reads TGTGCCAGCAGTTCATCCCAGGGGCGAACTGAAGCTTTCTTT.

This chain links TRBV6-5 with TRBJ2-3, with 7 bases that match TRBD2. CDR3 length equals 11 residues. Unmatched junction bases numbered 1, after V lost 4 bases and J lost 9 bases. The germline CDR1 and CDR2 sequences are MNHEY and SVGAGI. The CDR3 DNA follows: TGTGCCAGCAGTTCGGGACTAACGCAGTATTTT. It yields the protein CASSSGLTQYF.

The chain recombines TRBV7-6 with TRBJ2-3; 10 bases are shared with TRBD1. CDR1 and CDR2 from the germline V gene are SGHVS and FNYEAQ. CDR3 length: 16 amino acids. J was trimmed by 1 base and V by 5 bases; bases with no gene match: 6. This CDR3 reads CASSVSGTGGTDTQYF. The DNA of the CDR3 is TGTGCCAGCAGCGTATCCGGGACAGGGGGCACAGATACGCAGTATTTT.

In its sample, this clone was seen once. The V call is TRBV7-3, the J call TRBJ2-3; 8 positions agree with TRBD2. Looked up from germline, CDR1 is SGHTA and CDR2 is FQGTGA. The CDR3 length is 15 residues. Losses at the gene ends were 7 bases for V and 0 bases for J; bases not matched to a gene: 6. This chain's CDR3 is CASTAAGASTDTQYF. The CDR3 DNA follows: TGTGCCAGCACCGCAGCGGGGGCGAGCACAGATACGCAGTATTTT.

V usage is TRBV18 and J usage is TRBJ2-3; 9 nucleotides align to TRBD1. V gave up 8 bases and J gave up 4 bases; unmatched junction bases: 13. The germline gives CDR1 KGHSH, CDR2 LQKENI. This CDR3 has 16 amino acids. In DNA, the CDR3 is TGTGCCAGCCCCCCTAGCAACAGGGGGCATCCAGATACGCAGTATTTT. Its protein product is CASPPSNRGHPDTQYF.

The chain recombines TRBV29-1 with TRBJ2-7; 8 positions match TRBD1. Germline trimming cut 3 bases from V and 6 bases from J; bases unmatched to any gene: 4. Germline CDR1 reads SQVTM; CDR2 reads ANQGSEA. CDR3 length equals 12 residues. Here the CDR3 reads CSVDDRGAEQYF. As DNA, the CDR3 is TGCAGCGTTGACGACAGGGGAGCCGAGCAGTACTTC.

The chain recombines TRBV10-1 with TRBJ2-1; 9 bases are shared with TRBD2. Germline assignment: CDR1 WNHNN and CDR2 SYGVQD (reference sequence). The CDR3 is made up of 15 amino acids. V lost 6 bases and J lost 7; bases outside the gene matches: 10. CDR3 nucleotide sequence: TGCGCCAGCAGCGCGACCGGGACTAGCATGAATGAGCAGTTCTTC. It is translated as CASSATGTSMNEQFF.

The chain recombines TRBV4-1 with TRBJ1-3, with D tentatively TRBD1 (5 bases). Trimming took off 1 base at V and 0 bases at J, with 16 bases between the two ends. The CDR3 extends over 18 amino acids. The germline V gene encodes CDR1 MGHRA and CDR2 YSYEKL. Here the CDR3 reads CASSQGAGWGDSGNTIYF. CDR3 nucleotide sequence: TGCGCCAGCAGCCAAGGGGCTGGGTGGGGGGACTCTGGAAACACCATATATTTT.

Written as DNA, the CDR3 is TGTGCCAGCAGCTTGGGCAGGGTGGCGGCAACTAATGAAAAACTGTTTTTT. Translated, it gives CASSLGRVAATNEKLFF. The chain links TRBV5-8 to TRBJ1-4, with D possibly TRBD1 on 5 matching bases. This CDR3 is built from 17 residues. Between the trimmed V and J ends, which lost 0 bases and 0 bases, there was a span of 12 bases. CDR1 and CDR2 from the germline V gene are SGHTS and YDEGEE.

In its sample, this clone was seen a few times. The V gene is TRBV9, the J gene TRBJ1-1; a weak D match, TRBD1 (5 bases). The CDR3 has 15 residues. Trimming pared 0 bases from V and 0 bases from J, leaving 9 bases between. Germline V CDR1 and CDR2: SGDLS, YYNGEE. The CDR3 DNA follows: TGTGCCAGCAGCGTAGATCCCAGGGTGAACACTGAAGCTTTCTTT. Translated, it gives CASSVDPRVNTEAFF.

The gene calls are TRBV19 and TRBJ1-6, with D possibly TRBD1 on 5 matching bases. Per the germline V gene, CDR1 is LNHDA and CDR2 is SQIVND (reference sequence). The CDR3 extends over 16 amino acids. Trimming stripped 3 bases from V and 4 bases from J, with 13 bases between. The CDR3 is CASSMSQGDYNSPLHF. The CDR3 coding sequence is TGTGCCAGTAGTATGAGCCAGGGCGATTATAATTCACCCCTCCACTTT.

This clone came up a few times. The chain couples TRBV5-8 to TRBJ1-1; tentative D call: TRBD1 (5 bases). The CDR3 consists of 13 residues. Germline CDR1 SGHTS, CDR2 YDEGEE. Trimming shortened V by 0 bases and J by 11 bases, and 14 bases separated the two germline ends. The CDR3 sequence: CASSLVGVRGAFF. CDR3 nucleotide sequence: TGTGCCAGCAGCTTGGTGGGGGTACGGGGGGCTTTCTTT.

V and J are TRBV2 and TRBJ2-2; D may be TRBD2 (6 bases). The CDR3 sequence is 14 residues long. The V gene lost 9 bases and the J gene lost 1 base, with 12 bases spanning the gap. The V gene's germline CDR1 is SNHLY and CDR2 FYNNEI. The chain's CDR3 is CASMEAGNTGELFF. The CDR3 DNA follows: TGTGCCAGTATGGAAGCGGGGAACACCGGGGAGCTGTTTTTT.

The rearrangement joins TRBV6-2 or TRBV6-3 to TRBJ2-3; possibly TRBD1 for D (5 bases). V lost 2 bases and J 2 bases, leaving 11 bases between the germline ends. The CDR3 spans 15 residues. Germline CDR1 reads MNHEY; CDR2 reads SVGEGT. Here the CDR3 reads CASSYRTGPTDTQYF. The DNA for the CDR3 is TGTGCCAGCAGTTACCGAACAGGACCCACAGATACGCAGTATTTT.

This sequence joins TRBV30 and TRBJ1-3, with D unresolved. The CDR3 runs 12 residues. Trimming took off 0 bases at V and 3 bases at J, with 3 bases between the two ends. Germline CDR1 is GTSNPN and CDR2 is SVGIG (reference sequence). DNA for the CDR3: TGTGCCTGGAGTGTACTTGGAAACACCATATATTTT. It translates to CAWSVLGNTIYF.

The rearrangement joins TRBV5-6 to TRBJ1-1; TRBD1 matches 10 bases. With V trimmed by 4 bases and J by 5 bases, 5 bases remained unmatched. Germline V lookup: CDR1 SGHDT, CDR2 YYEEEE. The CDR3 spans 14 residues. The CDR3 region is CASSRDRGRTEAFF. DNA of the CDR3: TGTGCCAGCAGCCGGGACAGGGGTAGGACTGAAGCTTTCTTT.

The chain couples TRBV19 to TRBJ2-2, with TRBD1 as a possible D gene (6 bases). V lost 5 bases, J lost 3 bases, and 13 bases lay in between. Germline assignment: CDR1 LNHDA and CDR2 SQIVND (reference sequence). The CDR3 is 15 residues long. The CDR3 sequence is CASSPTGQYTGELFF. In nucleotides, the CDR3 is TGTGCCAGTAGTCCCACAGGGCAGTACACCGGGGAGCTGTTTTTT.

This rearrangement joins TRBV9 to TRBJ2-1; 8 bases fit TRBD2. V lost 3 bases to trimming and J lost 2 bases; unmatched junction nucleotides: 13. This CDR3 has 18 amino acids. From germline, CDR1 is SGDLS and CDR2 YYNGEE. CDR3 bases: TGTGCCAGCAGCGCCGGGGGGGCCGGTTCGGGAACCTACAATGAGCAGTTCTTC. This encodes CASSAGGAGSGTYNEQFF. The full variable domain, completed using reference TRBV9 and TRBJ2-1, is DSGVTQTPKHLITATGQRVTLRCSPRSGDLSVYWYQQSLDQGLQFLIQYYNGEERAKGNILERFSAQQFPDLHSELNLSSLELGDSALYFCASSAGGAGSGTYNEQFFGPGTRLTVL.

V and J are TRBV6-5 and TRBJ2-3; TRBD1 agrees at 8 bases. Germline loops: CDR1 MNHEY, CDR2 SVGAGI. V lost 6 bases to trimming and J lost 2 bases; unmatched junction nucleotides: 7. The length of the CDR3 is 15 residues. The CDR3 DNA reads as TGTGCCAGCAGCCTAACAGGGGGAATCACAGATACGCAGTATTTT. Translation gives CASSLTGGITDTQYF.

The chain combines TRBV7-8 with TRBJ2-1; 8 nucleotides match TRBD1. Trimming cost V 5 bases and J 8 bases; bases outside gene matches: 11. Germline V gene lookup returns CDR1 SGHVS and CDR2 FQNEAQ. The CDR3 is 15 amino acids. The CDR3 region has the DNA TGTGCCAGCAGCCCCCGGGACAGGTCTTCGTATGAGCAGTTCTTC. Its protein is CASSPRDRSSYEQFF.

V gene TRBV29-1 combines with J gene TRBJ1-2, with 10 bases that match TRBD1. The V and J ends lost 6 bases and 4 bases, in that order; junction bases with no gene match: 5. The CDR3 is 13 residues long. Per germline, CDR1 SQVTM and CDR2 ANQGSEA. The CDR3 loop reads CSVRDRGRYGYTF. CDR3 nucleotides: TGCAGCGTGAGGGACAGGGGCCGCTATGGCTACACCTTC. The whole variable domain, remainder taken from reference TRBV29-1 and TRBJ1-2, is SAVISQKPSRDICQRGTSLTIQCQVDSQVTMMFWYRQQPGQSLTLIATANQGSEATYESGFVIDKFPISRPNLTFSTLTVSNMSPEDSSIYLCSVRDRGRYGYTFGSGTRLTVV.

The gene calls are TRBV9 and TRBJ1-3; 7 bases fit TRBD1. Losses at the gene ends were 1 base for V and 1 base for J; bases not matched to a gene: 2. The CDR3 is 15 amino acids. Looked up from germline, CDR1 is SGDLS and CDR2 is YYNGEE. CDR3 in DNA: TGTGCCAGCAGCGTACAGGGGGGTTCTGGAAACACCATATATTTT. It yields the protein CASSVQGGSGNTIYF.

The chain joins TRBV6-1 to TRBJ1-2, with D maybe TRBD1 (5 bases). Trimming removed 0 bases at V and 7 bases at J, with 12 bases between. The CDR3 covers 14 residues. The germline V gene has CDR1 MNHNS and CDR2 SASEGT. The CDR3 DNA is TGTGCCAGCAGTGAAGCTATAGGGACTCCTGGCTACACCTTC. It is translated as CASSEAIGTPGYTF.

The chain is built from TRBV10-2 and TRBJ2-3, with 14 bases aligning to TRBD2. CDR3 size: 16 residues. Germline V CDR1 and CDR2: WSHSY, SAAADI. With V trimmed by 11 bases and J by 3 bases, 10 bases remained unmatched. The CDR3 is CACRPGTSGGTDTQYF. CDR3 coding DNA: TGCGCCTGCCGTCCCGGGACTAGCGGGGGTACAGATACGCAGTATTTT.

The rearrangement joins TRBV30 to TRBJ1-2; 8 bases fit TRBD1. CDR3 length equals 14 residues. Germline CDR1 is GTSNPN and CDR2 is SVGIG (reference sequence). J gave up 4 bases and V 4 bases, and 8 bases lay outside the gene matches. DNA for the CDR3: TGTGCCTGGAAGAAGGGACAGGCACGCTATGGCTACACCTTC. Amino acid sequence: CAWKKGQARYGYTF.